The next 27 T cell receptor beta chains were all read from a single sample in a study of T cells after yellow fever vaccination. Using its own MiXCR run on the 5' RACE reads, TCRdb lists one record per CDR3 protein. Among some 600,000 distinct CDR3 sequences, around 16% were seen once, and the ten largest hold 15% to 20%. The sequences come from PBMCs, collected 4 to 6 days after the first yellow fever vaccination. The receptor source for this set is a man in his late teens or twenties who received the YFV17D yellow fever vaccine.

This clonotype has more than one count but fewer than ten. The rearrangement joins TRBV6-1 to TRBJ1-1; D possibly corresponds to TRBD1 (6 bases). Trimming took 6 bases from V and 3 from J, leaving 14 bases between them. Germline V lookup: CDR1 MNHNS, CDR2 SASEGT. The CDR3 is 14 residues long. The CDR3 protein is CASRRGGRDTEAFF. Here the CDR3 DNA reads TGTGCCAGCAGACGGGGGGGCCGGGACACTGAAGCTTTCTTT.

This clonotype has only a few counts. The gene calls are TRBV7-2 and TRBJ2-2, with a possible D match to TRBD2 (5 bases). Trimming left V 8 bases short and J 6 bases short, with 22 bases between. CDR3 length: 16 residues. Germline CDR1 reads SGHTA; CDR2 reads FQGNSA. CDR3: CASGIKATRRSGELFF. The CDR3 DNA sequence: TGTGCCAGCGGCATAAAGGCGACAAGGAGGTCCGGGGAGCTGTTTTTT.

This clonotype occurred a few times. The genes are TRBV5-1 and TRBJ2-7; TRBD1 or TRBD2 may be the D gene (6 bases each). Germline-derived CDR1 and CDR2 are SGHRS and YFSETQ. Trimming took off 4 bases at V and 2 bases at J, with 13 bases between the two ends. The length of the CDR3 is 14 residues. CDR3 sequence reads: CASSRETGPYEQYF. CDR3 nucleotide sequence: TGCGCCAGCAGCCGGGAGACAGGTCCCTACGAGCAGTACTTC.

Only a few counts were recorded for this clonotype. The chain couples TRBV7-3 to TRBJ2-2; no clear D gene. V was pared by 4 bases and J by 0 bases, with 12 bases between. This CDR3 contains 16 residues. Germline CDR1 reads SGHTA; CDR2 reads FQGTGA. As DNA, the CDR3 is TGTGCCAGCAGCTCCCAGATGCTCGCGAACACCGGGGAGCTGTTTTTT. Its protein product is CASSSQMLANTGELFF.

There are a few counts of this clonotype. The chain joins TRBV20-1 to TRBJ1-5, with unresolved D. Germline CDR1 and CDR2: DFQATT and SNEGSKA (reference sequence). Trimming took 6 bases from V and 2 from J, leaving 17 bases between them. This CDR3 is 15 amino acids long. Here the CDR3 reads CSAPPAHLGNQPQHF. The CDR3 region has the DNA TGCAGTGCCCCTCCGGCCCACTTAGGCAATCAGCCCCAGCATTTT.

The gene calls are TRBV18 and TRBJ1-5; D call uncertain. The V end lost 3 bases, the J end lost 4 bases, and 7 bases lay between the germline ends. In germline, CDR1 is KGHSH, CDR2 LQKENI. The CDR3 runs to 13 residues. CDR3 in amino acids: CASSPTRNQPQHF. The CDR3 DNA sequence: TGTGCCAGCTCACCGACCCGTAATCAGCCCCAGCATTTT.

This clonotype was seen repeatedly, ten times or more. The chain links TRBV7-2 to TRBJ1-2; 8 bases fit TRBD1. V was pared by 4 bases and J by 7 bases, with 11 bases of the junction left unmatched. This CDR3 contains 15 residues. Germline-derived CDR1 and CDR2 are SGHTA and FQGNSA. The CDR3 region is CASSSSLTGASGYTF. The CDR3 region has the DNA TGTGCCAGCAGCTCATCTTTGACAGGGGCGAGTGGCTACACCTTC. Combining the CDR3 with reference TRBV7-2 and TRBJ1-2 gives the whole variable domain GAGVSQSPSNKVTEKGKDVELRCDPISGHTALYWYRQSLGQGLEFLIYFQGNSAPDKSGLPSDRFSAERTGGSVSTLTIQRTQQEDSAVYLCASSSSLTGASGYTFGSGTRLTVV.

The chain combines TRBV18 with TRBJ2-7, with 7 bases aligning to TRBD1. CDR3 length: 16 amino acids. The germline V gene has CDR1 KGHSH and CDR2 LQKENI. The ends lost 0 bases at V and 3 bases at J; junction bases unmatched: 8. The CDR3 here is CASSPPAVGTDYEQYF. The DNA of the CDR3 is TGTGCCAGCTCACCACCGGCGGTGGGGACAGACTACGAGCAGTACTTC.

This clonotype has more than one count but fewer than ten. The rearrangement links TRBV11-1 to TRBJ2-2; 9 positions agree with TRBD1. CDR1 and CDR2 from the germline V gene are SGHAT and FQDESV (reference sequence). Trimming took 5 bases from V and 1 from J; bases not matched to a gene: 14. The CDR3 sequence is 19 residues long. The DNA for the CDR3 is TGTGCCAGCAGCCCATCGTATCGGACAGGGGCCAGGAACACCGGGGAGCTGTTTTTT. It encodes CASSPSYRTGARNTGELFF.

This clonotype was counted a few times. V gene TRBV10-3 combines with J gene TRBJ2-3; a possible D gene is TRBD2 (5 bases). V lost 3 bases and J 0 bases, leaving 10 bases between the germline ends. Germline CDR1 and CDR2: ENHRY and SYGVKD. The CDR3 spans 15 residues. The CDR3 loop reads CAISDVDLSTDTQYF. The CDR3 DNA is TGTGCCATCAGTGACGTGGACTTGAGCACAGATACGCAGTATTTT.

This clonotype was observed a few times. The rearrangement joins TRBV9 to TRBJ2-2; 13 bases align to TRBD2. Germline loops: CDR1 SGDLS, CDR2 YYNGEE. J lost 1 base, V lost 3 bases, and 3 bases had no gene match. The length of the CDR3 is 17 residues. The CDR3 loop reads CASSAWTSGGNTGELFF. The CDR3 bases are TGTGCCAGCAGCGCCTGGACTAGCGGGGGGAACACCGGGGAGCTGTTTTTT.

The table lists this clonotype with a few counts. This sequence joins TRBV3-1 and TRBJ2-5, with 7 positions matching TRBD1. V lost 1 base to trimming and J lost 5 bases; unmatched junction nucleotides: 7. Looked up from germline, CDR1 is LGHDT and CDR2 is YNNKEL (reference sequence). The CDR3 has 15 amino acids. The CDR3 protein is CASSQVRGLGETQYF. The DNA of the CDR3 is TGTGCCAGCAGCCAAGTGAGGGGGCTGGGGGAGACCCAGTACTTC.

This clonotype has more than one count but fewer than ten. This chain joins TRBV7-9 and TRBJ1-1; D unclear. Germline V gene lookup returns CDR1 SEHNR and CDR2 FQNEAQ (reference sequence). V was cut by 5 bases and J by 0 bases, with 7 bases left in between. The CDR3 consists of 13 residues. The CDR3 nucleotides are TGTGCCAGCAGCAAGCAGGTGAACACTGAAGCTTTCTTT. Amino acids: CASSKQVNTEAFF.

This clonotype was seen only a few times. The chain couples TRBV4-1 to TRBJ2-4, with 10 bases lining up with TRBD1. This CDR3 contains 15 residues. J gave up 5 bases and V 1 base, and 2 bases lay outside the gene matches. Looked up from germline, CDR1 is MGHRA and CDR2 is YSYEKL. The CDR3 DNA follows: TGCGCCAGCAGCCAAGCCGGGACAGGGGAAAACATTCAGTACTTC. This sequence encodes CASSQAGTGENIQYF.

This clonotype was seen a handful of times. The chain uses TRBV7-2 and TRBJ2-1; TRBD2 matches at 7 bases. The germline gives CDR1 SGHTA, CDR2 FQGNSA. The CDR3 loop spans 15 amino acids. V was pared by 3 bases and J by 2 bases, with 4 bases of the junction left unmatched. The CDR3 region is CASSFGGGTYNEQFF. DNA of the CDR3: TGTGCCAGCAGCTTTGGCGGGGGAACCTACAATGAGCAGTTCTTC.

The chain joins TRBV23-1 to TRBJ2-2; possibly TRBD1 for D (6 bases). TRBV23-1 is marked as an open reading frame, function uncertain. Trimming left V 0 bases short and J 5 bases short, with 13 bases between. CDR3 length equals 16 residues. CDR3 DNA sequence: TGCGCCAGCAGTCAATCATGGGACACCGGTACCGGGGAGCTGTTTTTT. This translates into CASSQSWDTGTGELFF.

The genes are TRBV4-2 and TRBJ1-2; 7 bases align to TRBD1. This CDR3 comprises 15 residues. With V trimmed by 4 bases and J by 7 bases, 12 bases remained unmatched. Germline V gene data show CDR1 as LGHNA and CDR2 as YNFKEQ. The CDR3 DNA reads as TGTGCCAGCAGCCCCCCAGGGGGGGCAGGGAGTGGCTACACCTTC. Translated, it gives CASSPPGGAGSGYTF.

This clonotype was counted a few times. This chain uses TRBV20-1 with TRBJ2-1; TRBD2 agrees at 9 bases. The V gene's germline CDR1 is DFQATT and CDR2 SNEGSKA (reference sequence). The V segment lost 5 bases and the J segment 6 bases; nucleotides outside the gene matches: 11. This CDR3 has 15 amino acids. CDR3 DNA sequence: TGCAGTGCTCTTTTTAAGGAAGCGGGGGGCAATGAGCAGTTCTTC. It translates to CSALFKEAGGNEQFF.

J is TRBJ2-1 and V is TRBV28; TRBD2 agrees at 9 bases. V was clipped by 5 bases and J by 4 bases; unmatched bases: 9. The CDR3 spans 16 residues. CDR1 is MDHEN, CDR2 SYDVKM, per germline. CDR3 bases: TGTGCCAGCAGTCCCGAAAGCGGGGGGCCTTACAATGAGCAGTTCTTC. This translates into CASSPESGGPYNEQFF.

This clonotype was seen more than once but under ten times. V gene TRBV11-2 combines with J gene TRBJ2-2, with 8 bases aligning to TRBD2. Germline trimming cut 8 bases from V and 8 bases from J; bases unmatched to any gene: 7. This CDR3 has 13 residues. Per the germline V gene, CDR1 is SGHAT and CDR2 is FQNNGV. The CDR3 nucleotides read TGTGCCAGCGGGAACCTAGCGGGTGGGGAGCTGTTTTTT. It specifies CASGNLAGGELFF. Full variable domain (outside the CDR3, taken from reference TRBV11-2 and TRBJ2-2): EAGVAQSPRYKIIEKRQSVAFWCNPISGHATLYWYQQILGQGPKLLIQFQNNGVVDDSQLPKDRFSAERLKGVDSTLKIQPAKLEDSAVYLCASGNLAGGELFFGEGSRLTVL.

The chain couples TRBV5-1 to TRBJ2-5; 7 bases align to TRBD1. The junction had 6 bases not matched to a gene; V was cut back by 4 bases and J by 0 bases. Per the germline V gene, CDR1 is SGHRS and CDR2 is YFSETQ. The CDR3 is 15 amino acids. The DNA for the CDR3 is TGCGCCAGCAGCGTCGGGACAGTGTACCAAGAGACCCAGTACTTC. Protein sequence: CASSVGTVYQETQYF.

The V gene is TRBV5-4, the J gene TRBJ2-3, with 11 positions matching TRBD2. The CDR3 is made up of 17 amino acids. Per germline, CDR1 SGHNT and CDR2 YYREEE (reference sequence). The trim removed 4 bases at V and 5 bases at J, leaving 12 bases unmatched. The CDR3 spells CASSGTSGGLGEDTQYF. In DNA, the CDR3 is TGTGCCAGCAGCGGAACTAGCGGGGGCCTTGGGGAAGATACGCAGTATTTT. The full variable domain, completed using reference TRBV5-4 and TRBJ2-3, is ETGVTQSPTHLIKTRGQQVTLRCSSQSGHNTVSWYQQALGQGPQFIFQYYREEENGRGNFPPRFSGLQFPNYSSELNVNALELDDSALYLCASSGTSGGLGEDTQYFGPGTRLTVL.

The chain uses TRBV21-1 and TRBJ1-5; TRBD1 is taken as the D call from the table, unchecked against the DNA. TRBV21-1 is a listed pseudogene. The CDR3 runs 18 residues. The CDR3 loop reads CASSNGPRGLHRNQPQHF. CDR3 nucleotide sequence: TGTGCCAGCAGCAATGGACCCAGGGGGCTCCACCGCAATCAGCCCCAGCATTTT.

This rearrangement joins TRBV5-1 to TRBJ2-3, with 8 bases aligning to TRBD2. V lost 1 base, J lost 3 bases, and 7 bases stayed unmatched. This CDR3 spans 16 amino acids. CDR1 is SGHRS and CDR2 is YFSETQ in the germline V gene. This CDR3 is CASSLYGGGSTDTQYF. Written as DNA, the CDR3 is TGCGCCAGCAGCTTGTACGGCGGGGGGTCAACAGATACGCAGTATTTT.

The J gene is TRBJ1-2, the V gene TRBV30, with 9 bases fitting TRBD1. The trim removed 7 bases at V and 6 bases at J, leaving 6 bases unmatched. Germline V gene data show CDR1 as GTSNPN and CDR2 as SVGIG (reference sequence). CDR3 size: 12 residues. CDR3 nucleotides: TGTGCCTCCAAACAGGGGGCCAATGGCTACACCTTC. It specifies CASKQGANGYTF.

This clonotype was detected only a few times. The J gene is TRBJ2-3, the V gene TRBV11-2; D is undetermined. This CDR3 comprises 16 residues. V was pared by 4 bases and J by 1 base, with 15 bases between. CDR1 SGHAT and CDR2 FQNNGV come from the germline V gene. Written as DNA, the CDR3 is TGTGCCAGCAGCTCCACGCGAGGTCGTGGCACAGATACGCAGTATTTT. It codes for CASSSTRGRGTDTQYF.

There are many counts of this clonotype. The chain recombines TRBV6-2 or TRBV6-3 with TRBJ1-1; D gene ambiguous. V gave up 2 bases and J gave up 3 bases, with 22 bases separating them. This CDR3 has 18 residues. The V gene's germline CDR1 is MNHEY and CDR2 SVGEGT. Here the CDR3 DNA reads TGTGCCAGCAGTTACCCTCCGTGGGGAATCGGTTTGGACACTGAAGCTTTCTTT. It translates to CASSYPPWGIGLDTEAFF.